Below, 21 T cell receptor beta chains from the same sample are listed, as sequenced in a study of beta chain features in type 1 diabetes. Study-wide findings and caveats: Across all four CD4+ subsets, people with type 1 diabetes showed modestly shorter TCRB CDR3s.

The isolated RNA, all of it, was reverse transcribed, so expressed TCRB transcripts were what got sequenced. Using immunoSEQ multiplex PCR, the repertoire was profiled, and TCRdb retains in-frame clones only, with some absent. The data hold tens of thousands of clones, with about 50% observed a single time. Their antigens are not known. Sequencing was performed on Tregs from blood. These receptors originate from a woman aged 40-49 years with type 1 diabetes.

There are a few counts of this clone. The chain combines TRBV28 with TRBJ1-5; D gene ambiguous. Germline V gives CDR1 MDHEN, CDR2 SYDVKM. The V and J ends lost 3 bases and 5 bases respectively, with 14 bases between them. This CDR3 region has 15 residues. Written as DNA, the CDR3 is TGTGCCAGCAGTTTCGGCTCCACCGGGGATCAGCCCCAGCATTTT. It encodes CASSFGSTGDQPQHF.

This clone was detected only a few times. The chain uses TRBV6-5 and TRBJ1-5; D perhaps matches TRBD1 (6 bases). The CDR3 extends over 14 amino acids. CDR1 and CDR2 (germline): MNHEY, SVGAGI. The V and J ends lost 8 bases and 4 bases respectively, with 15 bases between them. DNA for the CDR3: TGTGCCAGCGCGCAGGGAGGGGGTAATCAGCCCCAGCATTTT. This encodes CASAQGGGNQPQHF.

DNA of the CDR3: TGTGCCAGCAGCTCCTCGGACAGGTTAACCCGGCAGTACTTC. Translating it yields CASSSSDRLTRQYF. The chain has TRBV9 and TRBJ2-7; the match to TRBD1 covers 7 bases. CDR3 length: 14 residues. V lost 4 bases, J lost 9 bases, and 13 bases stayed unmatched. CDR1 and CDR2 (germline): SGDLS, YYNGEE. The full variable domain, in which reference TRBV9 and TRBJ2-7 provide the parts outside the CDR3, is DSGVTQTPKHLITATGQRVTLRCSPRSGDLSVYWYQQSLDQGLQFLIQYYNGEERAKGNILERFSAQQFPDLHSELNLSSLELGDSALYFCASSSSDRLTRQYFGPGTRLTVT.

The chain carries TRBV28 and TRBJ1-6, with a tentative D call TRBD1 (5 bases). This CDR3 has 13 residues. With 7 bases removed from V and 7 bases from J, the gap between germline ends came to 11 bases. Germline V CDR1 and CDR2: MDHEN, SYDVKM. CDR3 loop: CASTRQRNSPLHF. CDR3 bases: TGTGCCAGCACCCGACAGAGGAATTCACCCCTCCACTTT. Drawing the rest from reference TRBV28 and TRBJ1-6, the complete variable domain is DVKVTQSSRYLVKRTGEKVFLECVQDMDHENMFWYRQDPGLGLRLIYFSYDVKMKEKGDIPEGYSVSREKKERFSLILESASTNQTSMYLCASTRQRNSPLHFGNGTRLTVT.

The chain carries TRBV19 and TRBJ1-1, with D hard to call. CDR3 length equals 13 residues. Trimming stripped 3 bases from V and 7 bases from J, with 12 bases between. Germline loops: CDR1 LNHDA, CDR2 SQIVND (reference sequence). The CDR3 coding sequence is TGTGCCAGTAGTATGCGAGTTATCGGTGAAGCTTTCTTT. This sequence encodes CASSMRVIGEAFF.

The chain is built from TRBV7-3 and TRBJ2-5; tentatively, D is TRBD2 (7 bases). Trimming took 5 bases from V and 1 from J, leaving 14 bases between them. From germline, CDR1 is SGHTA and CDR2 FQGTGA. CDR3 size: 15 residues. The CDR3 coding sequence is TGTGCCAGCAGCGCAAGGGGGGGCCCCCAAGAGACCCAGTACTTC. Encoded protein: CASSARGGPQETQYF.

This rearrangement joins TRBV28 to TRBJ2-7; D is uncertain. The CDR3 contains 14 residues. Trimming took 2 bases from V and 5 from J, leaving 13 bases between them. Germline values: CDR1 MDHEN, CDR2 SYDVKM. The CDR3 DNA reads TGTGCCAGCAGTTTAATGGGCACCAGCCACGAGCAGTACTTC. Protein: CASSLMGTSHEQYF.

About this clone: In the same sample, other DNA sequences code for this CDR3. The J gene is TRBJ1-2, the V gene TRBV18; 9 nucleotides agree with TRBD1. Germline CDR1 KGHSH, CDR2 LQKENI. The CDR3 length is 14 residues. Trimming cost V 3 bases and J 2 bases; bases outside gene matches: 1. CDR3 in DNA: TGTGCCAGCTCACCGGGACAGGGAAACTATGGCTACACCTTC. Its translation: CASSPGQGNYGYTF.

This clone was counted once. The CDR3 sequence is CASSLSILSYEQYF. The CDR3 DNA sequence: TGCGCCAGCAGCTTGTCTATTCTCTCCTACGAGCAGTACTTC. The chain recombines TRBV5-1 with TRBJ2-7; D is uncertain. Germline CDR1 reads SGHRS; CDR2 reads YFSETQ. Trimming pared 1 base from V and 0 bases from J, leaving 8 bases between. The CDR3 has 14 amino acids.

Here the CDR3 DNA reads TGTGCCAGCAGTTTTACCCCGGACAGGGGAGTTCATGGCTACACCTTC. Its protein product is CASSFTPDRGVHGYTF. This chain uses TRBV27 with TRBJ1-2, with TRBD1 matching over 9 bases. CDR1 is MNHEY and CDR2 is SMNVEV in the germline V gene (reference sequence). V lost 3 bases and J lost 6; bases outside the gene matches: 11. The CDR3 has 16 amino acids.

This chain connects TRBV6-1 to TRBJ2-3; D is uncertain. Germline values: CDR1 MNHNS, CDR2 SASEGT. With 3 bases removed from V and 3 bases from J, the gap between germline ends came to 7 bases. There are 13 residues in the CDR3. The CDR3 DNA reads TGTGCCAGCAGTGACGGTGTGACAGATACGCAGTATTTT. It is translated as CASSDGVTDTQYF.

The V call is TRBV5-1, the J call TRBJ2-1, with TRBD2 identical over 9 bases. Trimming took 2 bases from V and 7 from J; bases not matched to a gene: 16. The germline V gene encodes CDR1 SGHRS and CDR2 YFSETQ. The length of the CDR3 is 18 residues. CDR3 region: CASSFAGGRAFVWNEQFF. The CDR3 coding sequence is TGCGCCAGCAGCTTTGCGGGCGGGAGGGCCTTTGTTTGGAATGAGCAGTTCTTC.

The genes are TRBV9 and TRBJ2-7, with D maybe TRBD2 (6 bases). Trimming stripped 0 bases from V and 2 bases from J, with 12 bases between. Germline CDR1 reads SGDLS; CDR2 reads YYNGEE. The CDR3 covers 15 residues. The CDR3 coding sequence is TGTGCCAGCAGCGTAGGACCAGGAGGGACCTACGAGCAGTACTTC. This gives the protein CASSVGPGGTYEQYF.

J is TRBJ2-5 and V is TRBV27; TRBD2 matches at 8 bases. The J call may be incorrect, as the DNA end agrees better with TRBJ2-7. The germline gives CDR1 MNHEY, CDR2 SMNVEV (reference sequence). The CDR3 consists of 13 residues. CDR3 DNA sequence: TGTGCCAGCAGCCCTAGCGGGCCCTACGAGCAGTACTTC. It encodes CASSPSGPYEQYF.

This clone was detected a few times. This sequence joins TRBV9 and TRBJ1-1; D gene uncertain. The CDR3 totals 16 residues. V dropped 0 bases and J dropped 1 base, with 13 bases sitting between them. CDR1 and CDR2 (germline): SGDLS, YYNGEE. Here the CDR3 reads CASSVAAGVENTEAFF. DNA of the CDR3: TGTGCCAGCAGCGTAGCGGCCGGAGTGGAGAACACTGAAGCTTTCTTT.

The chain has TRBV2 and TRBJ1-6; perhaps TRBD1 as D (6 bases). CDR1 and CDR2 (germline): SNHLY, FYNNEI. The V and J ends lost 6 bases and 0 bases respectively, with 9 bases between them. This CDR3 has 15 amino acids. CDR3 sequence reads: CASSQGSSYNSPLHF. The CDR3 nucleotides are TGTGCCAGCAGCCAGGGGAGCTCCTATAATTCACCCCTCCACTTT.

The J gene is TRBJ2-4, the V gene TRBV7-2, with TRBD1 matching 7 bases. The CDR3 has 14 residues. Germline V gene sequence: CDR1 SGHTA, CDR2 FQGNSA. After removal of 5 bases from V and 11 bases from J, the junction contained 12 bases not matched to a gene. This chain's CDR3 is CASSVNRGSIFQYF. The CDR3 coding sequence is TGTGCCAGCAGCGTTAACAGGGGAAGTATTTTTCAGTACTTC. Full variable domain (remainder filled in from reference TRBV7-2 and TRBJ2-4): GAGVSQSPSNKVTEKGKDVELRCDPISGHTALYWYRQSLGQGLEFLIYFQGNSAPDKSGLPSDRFSAERTGGSVSTLTIQRTQQEDSAVYLCASSVNRGSIFQYFGAGTRLSVL.

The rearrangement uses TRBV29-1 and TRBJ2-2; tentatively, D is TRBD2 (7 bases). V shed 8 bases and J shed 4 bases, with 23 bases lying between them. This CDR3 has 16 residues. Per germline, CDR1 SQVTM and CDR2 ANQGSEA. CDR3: CSPWGEGGSVTGELFF. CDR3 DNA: TGCAGCCCTTGGGGGGAGGGGGGGAGTGTCACCGGGGAGCTGTTTTTT.

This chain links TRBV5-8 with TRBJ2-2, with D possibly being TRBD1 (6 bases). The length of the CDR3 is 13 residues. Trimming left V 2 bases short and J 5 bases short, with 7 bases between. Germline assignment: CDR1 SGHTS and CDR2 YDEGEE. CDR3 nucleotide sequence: TGTGCCAGCAGCTTTAGGGGGACCGGGGAGCTGTTTTTT. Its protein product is CASSFRGTGELFF.

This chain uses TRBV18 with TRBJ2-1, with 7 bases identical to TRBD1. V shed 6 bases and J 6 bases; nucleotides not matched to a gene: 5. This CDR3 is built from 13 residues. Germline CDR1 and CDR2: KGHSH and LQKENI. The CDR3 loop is CASSKTGFNEQFF. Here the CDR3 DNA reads TGTGCCAGCTCGAAGACAGGGTTCAATGAGCAGTTCTTC. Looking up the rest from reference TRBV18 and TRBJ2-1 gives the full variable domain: NAGVMQNPRHLVRRRGQEARLRCSPMKGHSHVYWYRQLPEEGLKFMVYLQKENIIDESGMPKERFSAEFPKEGPSILRIQQVVRGDSAAYFCASSKTGFNEQFFGPGTRLTVL.

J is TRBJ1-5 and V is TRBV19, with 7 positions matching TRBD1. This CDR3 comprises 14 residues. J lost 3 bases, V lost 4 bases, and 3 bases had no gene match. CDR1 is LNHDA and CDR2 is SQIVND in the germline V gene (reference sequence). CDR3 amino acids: CASSRTGVNQPQHF. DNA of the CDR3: TGTGCCAGTAGTAGAACAGGGGTCAATCAGCCCCAGCATTTT.